What follows are 30 T cell receptor beta chains derived from one specimen sequenced in a study of blood T cell repertoires in COVID-19. Generated by immunoSEQ multiplex PCR, the TCRdb table keeps only in-frame clones and is missing some. The sample includes roughly 300,000 clones, 80% to 90% of them seen just once. The sequencing sample was made of PBMCs or T cells enriched from blood (not recorded which). These receptors were obtained from a man aged 25 to 40 who had recovered from COVID-19.

This clone was counted a few times. The chain recombines TRBV27 with TRBJ1-3; D possibly corresponds to TRBD1 (5 bases). The germline V gene has CDR1 MNHEY and CDR2 SMNVEV (reference sequence). The CDR3 length is 16 residues. V lost 0 bases and J 2 bases, leaving 11 bases between the germline ends. Here the CDR3 reads CASSLSPGVAGNTIYF. In DNA form, the CDR3 reads TGTGCCAGCAGTTTATCTCCGGGGGTGGCTGGAAACACCATATATTTT.

The chain joins TRBV7-2 to TRBJ2-2, with TRBD2 as a possible D gene (5 bases). CDR3 length: 16 amino acids. Trimming left V 2 bases short and J 4 bases short, with 14 bases between. Germline V lookup: CDR1 SGHTA, CDR2 FQGNSA. The CDR3 DNA follows: TGTGCCAGCAGCTTAATGAGGGCCTCCACCACCGGGGAGCTGTTTTTT. As protein: CASSLMRASTTGELFF.

In this sample, this clone turned up once. The chain recombines TRBV24-1 with TRBJ2-2, with D maybe TRBD1 (6 bases). Germline V gene data show CDR1 as KGHDR and CDR2 as SFDVKD. The CDR3 runs 12 residues. This chain's CDR3 is CASTGSTGELFF. The CDR3 region has the DNA TGTGCTTCGACAGGTTCCACCGGGGAGCTGTTTTTT.

V and J are TRBV28 and TRBJ1-5; D unclear. This CDR3 contains 15 residues. Germline loops: CDR1 MDHEN, CDR2 SYDVKM. Deletions cut 7 bases from V and 6 bases from J, with 19 bases between. The CDR3 is CASTGAGVSSQPQHF. CDR3 sequence (DNA): TGTGCCAGCACCGGAGCGGGCGTTTCTAGTCAGCCCCAGCATTTT.

The rearrangement joins TRBV28 to TRBJ1-5; tentatively, D is TRBD1 (6 bases). Germline values: CDR1 MDHEN, CDR2 SYDVKM. The CDR3 is 19 amino acids. V lost 6 bases and J 2 bases, leaving 26 bases between the germline ends. Written as DNA, the CDR3 is TGTGCCAGCAGCTCACCTAGGACAGCGGAGGTCATGGGCAATCAGCCCCAGCATTTT. This gives the protein CASSSPRTAEVMGNQPQHF.

Details on this clone: One end of the junction fails to match germline, which may point to a read error. The rearrangement joins TRBV6-1 to TRBJ2-7, with D possibly being TRBD2 (6 bases). The germline CDR1 and CDR2 sequences are MNHNS and SASEGT. This CDR3 spans 15 amino acids. The CDR3 spells CASREVGLTFYEQYF. DNA of the CDR3: TGTGCCAGCAGAGAAGTGGGACTCACGTTCTACGAGCAGTACTTC.

The chain links TRBV7-2 to TRBJ2-3; 15 positions match TRBD2. CDR3 size: 17 residues. With V trimmed by 5 bases and J by 2 bases, 5 bases remained unmatched. Germline lookup yields CDR1 SGHTA and CDR2 FQGNSA. The CDR3 DNA sequence: TGTGCCAGCAGCGGACTAGCGGGAGGGGGCTTCACAGATACGCAGTATTTT. Its protein is CASSGLAGGGFTDTQYF.

The V gene is TRBV24-1, the J gene TRBJ2-1, with 8 nucleotides matching TRBD1. This CDR3 has 16 residues. Germline CDR1 and CDR2: KGHDR and SFDVKD. The trim removed 1 base at V and 7 bases at J, leaving 8 bases unmatched. CDR3 protein: CATSDFVRTGLNEQFF. In DNA form, the CDR3 reads TGTGCCACCAGTGATTTTGTCAGGACAGGGTTGAATGAGCAGTTCTTC.

The chain uses TRBV2 and TRBJ1-5; 7 bases match TRBD1. With V trimmed by 6 bases and J by 0 bases, 8 bases remained unmatched. This CDR3 spans 16 amino acids. The germline V gene has CDR1 SNHLY and CDR2 FYNNEI. CDR3 in DNA: TGTGCCAGCAGACCCACCGGGACAGATAGCAATCAGCCCCAGCATTTT. It encodes CASRPTGTDSNQPQHF. The entire variable domain, with the rest obtained from reference TRBV2 and TRBJ1-5, is as follows: EPEVTQTPSHQVTQMGQEVILRCVPISNHLYFYWYRQILGQKVEFLVSFYNNEISEKSEIFDDQFSVERPDGSNFTLKIRSTKLEDSAMYFCASRPTGTDSNQPQHFGDGTRLSIL.

The chain is built from TRBV3-1 (or the pseudogene TRBV3-2) and TRBJ2-7; 8 positions agree with TRBD1. Germline V gene data show CDR1 as LGHDT and CDR2 as YNNKEL (reference sequence). There are 16 residues in the CDR3. The V segment lost 5 bases and the J segment 6 bases; nucleotides outside the gene matches: 15. DNA of the CDR3: TGTGCCAGCAGCAAACAATCGGGCAGGGGGCCGACCGAGCAGTACTTC. Its translation is CASSKQSGRGPTEQYF.

V usage is TRBV28 and J usage is TRBJ2-7; D gene ambiguous. This CDR3 has 12 amino acids. Looked up from germline, CDR1 is MDHEN and CDR2 is SYDVKM. Trimming took 3 bases from V and 3 from J, leaving 6 bases between them. CDR3 in DNA: TGTGCCAGCAGTTTGATCAGCTACGAGCAGTACTTC. It specifies CASSLISYEQYF.

The chain uses TRBV5-6 and TRBJ1-1; 11 bases line up with TRBD1. Germline V gene lookup returns CDR1 SGHDT and CDR2 YYEEEE. V shed 2 bases and J 4 bases; nucleotides not matched to a gene: 7. This CDR3 is 16 amino acids long. The CDR3 DNA reads as TGTGCCAGCAGCTTAGGACAGGGGGCATGGGGCACTGAAGCTTTCTTT. Translation gives CASSLGQGAWGTEAFF.

The chain employs TRBV5-1 and TRBJ2-1, with TRBD1 matching 8 bases. CDR3 length equals 15 residues. In germline, CDR1 is SGHRS, CDR2 YFSETQ. The V and J ends lost 0 bases and 8 bases, in that order; junction bases with no gene match: 7. The CDR3 spells CASSLGQGIVDEQFF. The CDR3 coding sequence is TGCGCCAGCAGCTTGGGACAGGGGATAGTCGATGAGCAGTTCTTC.

The V and J genes are TRBV18 and TRBJ2-3; 7 bases map to TRBD1. The germline V gene encodes CDR1 KGHSH and CDR2 LQKENI. This CDR3 contains 15 residues. V lost 3 bases and J lost 4; bases outside the gene matches: 7. CDR3 in amino acids: CASSPRDRAADTQYF. The CDR3 DNA follows: TGTGCCAGCTCACCGCGAGACAGGGCCGCAGATACGCAGTATTTT.

The genes are TRBV2 and TRBJ1-3, with D possibly matching TRBD1 (6 bases). The germline V gene has CDR1 SNHLY and CDR2 FYNNEI. V gave up 6 bases and J gave up 0 bases, with 12 bases separating them. The CDR3 contains 15 residues. The CDR3 loop is CASSGQSSSGNTIYF. In DNA form, the CDR3 reads TGTGCCAGCAGCGGACAGTCTTCCTCTGGAAACACCATATATTTT. Variable domain in full (rest from reference TRBV2 and TRBJ1-3): EPEVTQTPSHQVTQMGQEVILRCVPISNHLYFYWYRQILGQKVEFLVSFYNNEISEKSEIFDDQFSVERPDGSNFTLKIRSTKLEDSAMYFCASSGQSSSGNTIYFGEGSWLTVV.

This sequence joins TRBV7-9 and TRBJ1-1; tentatively, D is TRBD1 (5 bases). The V end lost 0 bases, the J end lost 0 bases, and 8 bases lay between the germline ends. CDR1 and CDR2 from the germline V gene are SEHNR and FQNEAQ (reference sequence). The CDR3 is 15 residues long. DNA of the CDR3: TGTGCCAGCAGCTTAGCGGGGGGACTGAACACTGAAGCTTTCTTT. It encodes CASSLAGGLNTEAFF.

The rearrangement joins TRBV9 to TRBJ2-3; no reliable D call. The CDR3 length is 15 residues. Germline loops: CDR1 SGDLS, CDR2 YYNGEE. The V gene lost 3 bases and the J gene lost 0 bases, with 11 bases spanning the gap. Written as DNA, the CDR3 is TGTGCCAGCAGCGAAGACTCCTTTAGCACAGATACGCAGTATTTT. This gives the protein CASSEDSFSTDTQYF.

This clone was seen only once. The rearrangement links TRBV3-1 (or the pseudogene TRBV3-2) to TRBJ1-2, with 7 bases fitting TRBD1. J lost 3 bases, V lost 6 bases, and 10 bases had no gene match. Germline values: CDR1 LGHDT, CDR2 YNNKEL (reference sequence). The CDR3 covers 15 residues. The CDR3: CASSSTGDPYYGYTF. The DNA of the CDR3 is TGTGCCAGCAGTTCCACAGGGGATCCTTACTATGGCTACACCTTC.

The chain links TRBV29-1 to TRBJ1-5; tentatively, D is TRBD1 (5 bases). Germline CDR1 SQVTM, CDR2 ANQGSEA. The length of the CDR3 is 12 residues. Deletions cut 4 bases from V and 5 bases from J, with 9 bases between. The CDR3 sequence: CSVGEQDQPQHF. Here the CDR3 DNA reads TGCAGCGTTGGGGAACAGGATCAGCCCCAGCATTTT.

The chain is built from TRBV7-9 and TRBJ2-7, with D perhaps matching TRBD1 (6 bases). Germline lookup yields CDR1 SEHNR and CDR2 FQNEAQ (reference sequence). The V end lost 4 bases, the J end lost 5 bases, and 15 bases lay between the germline ends. The CDR3 runs to 14 residues. CDR3 protein: CASSSPQGRDEQYF. The CDR3 DNA sequence: TGTGCCAGCAGCTCTCCACAGGGTCGCGACGAGCAGTACTTC.

The chain uses TRBV5-1 and TRBJ2-5, with 8 bases that match TRBD1. V gave up 0 bases and J gave up 2 bases; unmatched junction bases: 6. Per germline, CDR1 SGHRS and CDR2 YFSETQ. This CDR3 region has 16 residues. CDR3: CASSLATNRGQETQYF. In DNA, the CDR3 is TGCGCCAGCAGCTTGGCCACGAACAGGGGGCAAGAGACCCAGTACTTC. Full variable domain (outside the CDR3, taken from reference TRBV5-1 and TRBJ2-5): KAGVTQTPRYLIKTRGQQVTLSCSPISGHRSVSWYQQTPGQGLQFLFEYFSETQRNKGNFPGRFSGRQFSNSRSEMNVSTLELGDSALYLCASSLATNRGQETQYFGPGTRLLVL.

V and J are TRBV27 and TRBJ1-2, with 8 nucleotides matching TRBD1. In germline, CDR1 is MNHEY, CDR2 SMNVEV (reference sequence). The CDR3 totals 18 residues. The ends lost 2 bases at V and 8 bases at J; junction bases unmatched: 19. CDR3 DNA: TGTGCCAGCAGTTTACCGCTCCGGGACAGGCAAATCCAAACCGGCTACACCTTC. This codes for CASSLPLRDRQIQTGYTF.

The rearrangement joins TRBV11-3 to TRBJ2-1; D is possibly TRBD2 (6 bases). Germline V CDR1 and CDR2: SGHNT, YENEEA. V shed 3 bases and J shed 15 bases, with 15 bases lying between them. This CDR3 contains 12 residues. In nucleotides, the CDR3 is TGTGCCAGCAGCTTGGGGGGAGAGCACGTGTTCTTC. Protein sequence: CASSLGGEHVFF.

This chain links TRBV10-1 with TRBJ2-5; weak D call: TRBD1 (6 bases). Trimming cost V 0 bases and J 1 base, with 9 bases left between them. The CDR3 runs to 15 residues. Germline V CDR1 and CDR2: WNHNN, SYGVQD (reference sequence). The CDR3 region is CASSESNRVQETQYF. Written as DNA, the CDR3 is TGCGCCAGCAGTGAGTCTAACAGGGTCCAAGAGACCCAGTACTTC.

The chain combines TRBV20-1 with TRBJ1-2, with unresolved D. Germline V lookup: CDR1 DFQATT, CDR2 SNEGSKA (reference sequence). The CDR3 has 9 residues. The V end was cut by 5 bases, the J end by 6 bases, with 4 bases between. As DNA, the CDR3 is TGCAGTGCTTTAAATGGCTACACCTTC. Protein product: CSALNGYTF.

This chain joins TRBV6-5 and TRBJ1-6; tentative D call: TRBD1 (5 bases). The ends were cut back, 0 bases at V and 6 bases at J, with 12 bases in the middle. The V gene's germline CDR1 is MNHEY and CDR2 SVGAGI. The CDR3 is made up of 16 amino acids. In DNA, the CDR3 is TGTGCCAGCAGTTACTCTACAGGATGGGGTAATTCACCCCTCCACTTT. This translates into CASSYSTGWGNSPLHF.

This clone is a singleton in its sample. The chain combines TRBV28 with TRBJ2-1; the match to TRBD2 covers 15 bases. This CDR3 spans 16 amino acids. V lost 2 bases to trimming and J lost 8 bases; unmatched junction nucleotides: 4. CDR1 and CDR2 (germline): MDHEN, SYDVKM. The CDR3 region is CASSLRGTSGRHEQFF. As DNA, the CDR3 is TGTGCCAGCAGTTTAAGGGGGACTAGCGGGAGGCATGAGCAGTTCTTC.

This clone has a handful of counts. The CDR3 DNA follows: TGTGCCAGCTCACCGGACAGGGGGGCGCTGAGCAATCAGCCCCAGCATTTT. The encoded protein is CASSPDRGALSNQPQHF. This chain connects TRBV18 to TRBJ1-5; 10 bases are a match to TRBD1. Germline V gene sequence: CDR1 KGHSH, CDR2 LQKENI. CDR3 size: 17 residues. With V trimmed by 3 bases and J by 1 base, 6 bases remained unmatched.

The chain carries TRBV21-1 and TRBJ2-1; the tabulated D call, TRBD2, remains unverified against the DNA. TRBV21-1 is termed a pseudogene. The CDR3 runs 13 residues. CDR3 nucleotide sequence: TGTCGAAAGAGGGCTAGCGGGGTGAATGAGCAGTTCTTC. Amino acid sequence: CRKRASGVNEQFF.

The chain links TRBV7-9 to TRBJ1-4, with D possibly being TRBD1 (5 bases). The CDR3 consists of 12 residues. V dropped 4 bases and J dropped 8 bases, with 8 bases sitting between them. CDR1 SEHNR and CDR2 FQNEAQ come from the germline V gene (reference sequence). The CDR3 loop is CASSSTEEKLFF. The DNA for the CDR3 is TGTGCCAGCAGCTCGACAGAGGAAAAACTGTTTTTT.